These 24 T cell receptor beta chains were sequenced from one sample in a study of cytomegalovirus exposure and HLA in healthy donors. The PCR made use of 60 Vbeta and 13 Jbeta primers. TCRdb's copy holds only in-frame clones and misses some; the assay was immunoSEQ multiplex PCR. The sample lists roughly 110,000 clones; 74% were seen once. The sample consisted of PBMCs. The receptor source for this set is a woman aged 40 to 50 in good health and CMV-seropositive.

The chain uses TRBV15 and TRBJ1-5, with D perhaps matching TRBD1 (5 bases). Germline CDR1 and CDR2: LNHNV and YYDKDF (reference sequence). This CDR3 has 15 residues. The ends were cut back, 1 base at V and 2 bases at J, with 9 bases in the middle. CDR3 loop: CATSRGGVGNQPQHF. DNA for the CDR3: TGTGCCACCAGCAGAGGGGGGGTCGGCAATCAGCCCCAGCATTTT.

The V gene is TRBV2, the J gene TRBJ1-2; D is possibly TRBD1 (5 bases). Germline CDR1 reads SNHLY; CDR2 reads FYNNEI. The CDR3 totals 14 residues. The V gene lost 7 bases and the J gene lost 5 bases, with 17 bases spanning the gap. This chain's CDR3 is CASTSAGGGYGYTF. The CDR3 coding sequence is TGTGCCAGCACCTCGGCTGGGGGAGGGTATGGCTACACCTTC.

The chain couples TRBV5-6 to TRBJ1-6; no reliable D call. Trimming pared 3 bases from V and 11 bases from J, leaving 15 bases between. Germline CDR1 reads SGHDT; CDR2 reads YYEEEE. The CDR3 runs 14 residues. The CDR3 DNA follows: TGTGCCAGCAGCTCCCAGCGGGATTTTACACCCCTCCACTTT. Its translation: CASSSQRDFTPLHF.

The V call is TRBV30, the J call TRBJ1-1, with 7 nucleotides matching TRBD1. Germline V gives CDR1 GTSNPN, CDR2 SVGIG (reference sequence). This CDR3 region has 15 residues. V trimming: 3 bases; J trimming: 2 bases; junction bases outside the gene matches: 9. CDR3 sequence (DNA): TGTGCCTGGAGCCTTAGACGGGACAGCAACACTGAAGCTTTCTTT. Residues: CAWSLRRDSNTEAFF.

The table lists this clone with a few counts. In DNA form, the CDR3 reads TGCGCCAGCAGCTCGCAGGGTTCTGGCTACACCTTC. As protein: CASSSQGSGYTF. The V call is TRBV5-1, the J call TRBJ1-2; D may be TRBD1 (5 bases). Germline V gene sequence: CDR1 SGHRS, CDR2 YFSETQ. This CDR3 is built from 12 residues. Trimming pared 3 bases from V and 7 bases from J, leaving 10 bases between.

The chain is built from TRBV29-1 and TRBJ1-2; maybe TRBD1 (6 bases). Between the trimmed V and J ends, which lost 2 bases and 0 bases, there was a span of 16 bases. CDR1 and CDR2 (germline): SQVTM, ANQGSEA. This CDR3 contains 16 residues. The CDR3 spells CSVESVPGEANYGYTF. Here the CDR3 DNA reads TGCAGCGTTGAAAGTGTCCCAGGGGAAGCTAACTATGGCTACACCTTC. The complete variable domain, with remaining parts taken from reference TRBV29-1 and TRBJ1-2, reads SAVISQKPSRDICQRGTSLTIQCQVDSQVTMMFWYRQQPGQSLTLIATANQGSEATYESGFVIDKFPISRPNLTFSTLTVSNMSPEDSSIYLCSVESVPGEANYGYTFGSGTRLTVV.

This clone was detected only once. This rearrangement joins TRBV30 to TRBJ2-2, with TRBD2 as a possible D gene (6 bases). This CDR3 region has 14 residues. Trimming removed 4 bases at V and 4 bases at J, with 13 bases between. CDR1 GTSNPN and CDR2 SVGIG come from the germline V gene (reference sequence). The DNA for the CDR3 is TGTGCCTGGACCGTTCTGGGGGGCACCGGGGAGCTGTTTTTT. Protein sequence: CAWTVLGGTGELFF.

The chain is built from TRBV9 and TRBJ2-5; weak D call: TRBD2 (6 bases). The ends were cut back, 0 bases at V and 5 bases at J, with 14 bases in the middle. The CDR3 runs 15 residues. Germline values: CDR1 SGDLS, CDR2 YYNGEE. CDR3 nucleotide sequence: TGTGCCAGCAGCGTAGGCGGGGCCCCCCTGGAGACCCAGTACTTC. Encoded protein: CASSVGGAPLETQYF. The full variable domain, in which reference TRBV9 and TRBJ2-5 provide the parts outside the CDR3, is DSGVTQTPKHLITATGQRVTLRCSPRSGDLSVYWYQQSLDQGLQFLIQYYNGEERAKGNILERFSAQQFPDLHSELNLSSLELGDSALYFCASSVGGAPLETQYFGPGTRLLVL.

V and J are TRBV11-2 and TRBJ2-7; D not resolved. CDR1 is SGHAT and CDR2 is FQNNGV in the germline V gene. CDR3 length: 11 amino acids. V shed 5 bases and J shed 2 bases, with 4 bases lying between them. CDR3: CASSITYEQYF. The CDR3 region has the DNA TGTGCCAGCAGCATTACCTACGAGCAGTACTTC.

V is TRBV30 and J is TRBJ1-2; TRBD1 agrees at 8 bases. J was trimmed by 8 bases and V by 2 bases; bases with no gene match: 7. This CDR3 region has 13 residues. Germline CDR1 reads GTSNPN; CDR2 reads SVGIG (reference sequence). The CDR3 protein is CAWSSTGVRGYTF. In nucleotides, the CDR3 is TGTGCCTGGAGTTCGACAGGGGTACGAGGCTACACCTTC.

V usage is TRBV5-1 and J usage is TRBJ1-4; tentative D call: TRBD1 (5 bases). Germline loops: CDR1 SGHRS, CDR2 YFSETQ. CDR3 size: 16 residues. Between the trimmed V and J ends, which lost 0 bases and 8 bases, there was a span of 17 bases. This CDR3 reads CASSLEGSNRGEKLFF. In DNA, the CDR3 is TGCGCCAGCAGCTTGGAGGGGTCCAACCGGGGGGAAAAACTGTTTTTT.

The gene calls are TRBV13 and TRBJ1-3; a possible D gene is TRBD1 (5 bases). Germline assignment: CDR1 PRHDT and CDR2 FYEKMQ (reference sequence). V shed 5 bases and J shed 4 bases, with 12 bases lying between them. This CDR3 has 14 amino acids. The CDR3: CASSPRDWGNTIYF. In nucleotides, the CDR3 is TGTGCCAGCAGCCCCCGGGACTGGGGAAACACCATATATTTT.

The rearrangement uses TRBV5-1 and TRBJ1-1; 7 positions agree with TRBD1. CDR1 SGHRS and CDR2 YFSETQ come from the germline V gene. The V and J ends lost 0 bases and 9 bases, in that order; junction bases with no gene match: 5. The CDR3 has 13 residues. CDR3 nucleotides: TGCGCCAGCAGCTTGGAAGGGGGCCCAAAAGCTTTCTTT. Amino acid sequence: CASSLEGGPKAFF.

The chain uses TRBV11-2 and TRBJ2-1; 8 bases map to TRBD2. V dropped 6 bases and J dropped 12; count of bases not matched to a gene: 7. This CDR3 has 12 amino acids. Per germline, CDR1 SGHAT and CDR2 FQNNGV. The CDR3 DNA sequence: TGTGCCAGCAGTTCGCGGGGGGTGGTGCAGTTCTTC. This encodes CASSSRGVVQFF. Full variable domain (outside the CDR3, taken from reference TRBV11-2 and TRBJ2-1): EAGVAQSPRYKIIEKRQSVAFWCNPISGHATLYWYQQILGQGPKLLIQFQNNGVVDDSQLPKDRFSAERLKGVDSTLKIQPAKLEDSAVYLCASSSRGVVQFFGPGTRLTVL.

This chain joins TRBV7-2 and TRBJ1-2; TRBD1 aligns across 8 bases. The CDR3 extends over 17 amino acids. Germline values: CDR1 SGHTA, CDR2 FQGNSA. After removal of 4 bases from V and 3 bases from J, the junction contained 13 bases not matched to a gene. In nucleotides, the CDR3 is TGTGCCAGCAGCTCAACGGAGGCCCAGGGGGCCTACTATGGCTACACCTTC. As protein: CASSSTEAQGAYYGYTF.

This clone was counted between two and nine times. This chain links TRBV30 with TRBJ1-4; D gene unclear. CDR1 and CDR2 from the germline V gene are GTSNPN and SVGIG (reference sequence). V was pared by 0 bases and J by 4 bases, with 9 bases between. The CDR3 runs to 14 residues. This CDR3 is CAWSVLSGNEKLFF. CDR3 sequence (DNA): TGTGCCTGGAGTGTCCTAAGCGGTAATGAAAAACTGTTTTTT.

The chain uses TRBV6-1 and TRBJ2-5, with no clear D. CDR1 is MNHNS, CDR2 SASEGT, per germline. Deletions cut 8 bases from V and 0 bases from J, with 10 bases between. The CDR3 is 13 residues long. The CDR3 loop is CASRLHNQETQYF. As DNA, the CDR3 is TGTGCCAGCCGTCTGCACAACCAAGAGACCCAGTACTTC.

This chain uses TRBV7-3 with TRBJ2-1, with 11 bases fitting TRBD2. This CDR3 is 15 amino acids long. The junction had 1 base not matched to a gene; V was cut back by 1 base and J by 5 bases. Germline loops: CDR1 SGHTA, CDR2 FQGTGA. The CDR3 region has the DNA TGTGCCAGCAGCTTAATAGCGGGGGGGAACAATGAGCAGTTCTTC. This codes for CASSLIAGGNNEQFF.

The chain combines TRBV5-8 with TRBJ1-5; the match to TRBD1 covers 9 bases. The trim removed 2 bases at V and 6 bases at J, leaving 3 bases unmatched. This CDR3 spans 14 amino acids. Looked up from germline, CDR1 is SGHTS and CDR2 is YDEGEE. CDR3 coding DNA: TGTGCCAGCAGCTTTACAGGGGGCGGTCAGCCCCAGCATTTT. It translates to CASSFTGGGQPQHF.

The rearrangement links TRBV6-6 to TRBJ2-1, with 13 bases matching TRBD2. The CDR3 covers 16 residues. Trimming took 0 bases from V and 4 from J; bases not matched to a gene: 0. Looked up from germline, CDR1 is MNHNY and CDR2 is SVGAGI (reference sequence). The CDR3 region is CASSYSTSGGYNEQFF. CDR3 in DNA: TGTGCCAGCAGTTACTCGACTAGCGGGGGGTACAATGAGCAGTTCTTC.

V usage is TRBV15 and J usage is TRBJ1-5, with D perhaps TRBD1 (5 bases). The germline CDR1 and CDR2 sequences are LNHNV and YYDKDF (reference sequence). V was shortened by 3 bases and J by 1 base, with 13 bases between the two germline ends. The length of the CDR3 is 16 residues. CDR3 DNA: TGTGCCACCAGCAGGATTAGGACAAGCAGCAATCAGCCCCAGCATTTT. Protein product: CATSRIRTSSNQPQHF.

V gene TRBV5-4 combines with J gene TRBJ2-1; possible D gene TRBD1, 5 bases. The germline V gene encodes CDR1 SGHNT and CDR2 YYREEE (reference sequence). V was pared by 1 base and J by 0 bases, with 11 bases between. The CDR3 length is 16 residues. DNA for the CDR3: TGTGCCAGCAGCTTGACAGGTGCTAGCTCCTACAATGAGCAGTTCTTC. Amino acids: CASSLTGASSYNEQFF.

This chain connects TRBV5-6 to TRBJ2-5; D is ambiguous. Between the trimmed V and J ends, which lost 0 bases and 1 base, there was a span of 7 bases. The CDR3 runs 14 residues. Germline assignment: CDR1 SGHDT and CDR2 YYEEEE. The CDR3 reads CASSLELSQETQYF. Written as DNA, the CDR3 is TGTGCCAGCAGCTTGGAACTTTCCCAAGAGACCCAGTACTTC.

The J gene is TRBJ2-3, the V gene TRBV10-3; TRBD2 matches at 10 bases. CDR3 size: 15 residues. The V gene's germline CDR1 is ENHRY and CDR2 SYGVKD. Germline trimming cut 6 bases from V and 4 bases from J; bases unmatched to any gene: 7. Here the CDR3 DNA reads TGTGCCATCAGACATAGCGGGGGGTTGTCAGATACGCAGTATTTT. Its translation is CAIRHSGGLSDTQYF.